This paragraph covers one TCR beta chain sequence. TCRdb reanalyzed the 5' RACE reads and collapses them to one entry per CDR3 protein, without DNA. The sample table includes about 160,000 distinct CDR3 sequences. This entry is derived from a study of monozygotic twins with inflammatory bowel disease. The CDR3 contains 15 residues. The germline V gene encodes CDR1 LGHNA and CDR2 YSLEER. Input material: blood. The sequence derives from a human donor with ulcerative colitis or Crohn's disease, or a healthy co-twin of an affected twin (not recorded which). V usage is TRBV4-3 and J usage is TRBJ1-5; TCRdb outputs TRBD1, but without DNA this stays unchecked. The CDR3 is CASSQEGHSNQPQHF.